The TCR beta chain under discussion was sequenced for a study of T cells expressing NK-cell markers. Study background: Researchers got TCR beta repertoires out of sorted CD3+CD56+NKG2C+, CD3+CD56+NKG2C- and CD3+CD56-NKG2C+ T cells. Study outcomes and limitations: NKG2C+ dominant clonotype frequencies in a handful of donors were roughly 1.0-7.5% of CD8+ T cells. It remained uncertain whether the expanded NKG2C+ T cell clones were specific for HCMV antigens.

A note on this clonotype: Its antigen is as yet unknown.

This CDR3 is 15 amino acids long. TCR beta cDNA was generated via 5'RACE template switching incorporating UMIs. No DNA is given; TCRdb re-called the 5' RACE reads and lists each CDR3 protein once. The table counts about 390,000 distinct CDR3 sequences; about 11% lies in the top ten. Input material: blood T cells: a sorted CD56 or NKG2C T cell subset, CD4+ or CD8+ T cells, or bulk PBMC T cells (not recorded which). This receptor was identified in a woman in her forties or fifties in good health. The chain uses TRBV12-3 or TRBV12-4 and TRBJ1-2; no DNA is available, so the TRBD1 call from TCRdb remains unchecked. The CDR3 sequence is CASGGWGHLNYGYTF.